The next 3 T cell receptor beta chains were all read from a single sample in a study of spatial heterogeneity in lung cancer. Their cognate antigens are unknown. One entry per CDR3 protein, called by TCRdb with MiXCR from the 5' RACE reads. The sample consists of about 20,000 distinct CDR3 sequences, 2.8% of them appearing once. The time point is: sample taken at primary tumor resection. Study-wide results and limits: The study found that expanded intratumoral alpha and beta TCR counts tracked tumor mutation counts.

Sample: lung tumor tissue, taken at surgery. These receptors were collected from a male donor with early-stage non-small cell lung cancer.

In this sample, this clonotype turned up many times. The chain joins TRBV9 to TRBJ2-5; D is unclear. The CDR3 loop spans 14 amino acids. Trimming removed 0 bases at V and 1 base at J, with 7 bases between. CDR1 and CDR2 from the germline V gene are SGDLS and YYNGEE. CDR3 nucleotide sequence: TGTGCCAGCAGCGTAGGTGACCTCCAAGAGACCCAGTACTTC. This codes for CASSVGDLQETQYF.

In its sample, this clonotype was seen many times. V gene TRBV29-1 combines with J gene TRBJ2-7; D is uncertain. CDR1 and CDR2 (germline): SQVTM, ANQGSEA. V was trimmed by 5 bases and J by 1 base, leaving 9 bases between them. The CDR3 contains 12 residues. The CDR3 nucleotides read TGCAGCGTTCAGGAAAGGTCCTACGAGCAGTACTTC. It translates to CSVQERSYEQYF.

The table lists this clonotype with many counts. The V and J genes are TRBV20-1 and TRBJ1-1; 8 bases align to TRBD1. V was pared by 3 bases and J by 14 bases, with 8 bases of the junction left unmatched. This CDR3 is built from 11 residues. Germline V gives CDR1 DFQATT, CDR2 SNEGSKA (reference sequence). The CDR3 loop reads CSASLDRVPFF. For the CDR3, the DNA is TGCAGTGCTAGTCTGGACAGGGTCCCCTTCTTT.